These T cell receptor beta chains were read from a single sample in a study of T cells in tuberculosis. The repertoire was sequenced with immunoSEQ multiplex PCR; TCRdb's copy has only in-frame clones and lacks some. The data contain approximately 30,000 clones, 80% to 95% of them singletons. Sequenced input: PBMCs. The receptor source for this set is a donor aged 10-29 years with latent tuberculosis or without tuberculosis infection. CDR3s include the opening cysteine and the closing phenylalanine or tryptophan. Each record gives: V gene, clone size, J gene, D gene, CDR3 protein, CDR3 DNA. D genes are given only for firm matches. Clone size is given for some rows only: seen once, a few or many times, or a class if the clone is expanded.

V: TRBV18
size: NA
J: TRBJ1-2
D: TRBD1
CDR3: CASSPNRGVDDYTF
DNA: TGTGCCAGCTCACCAAACAGGGGTGTGGATGACTACACCTTC

V: TRBV5-1
size: NA
J: TRBJ1-1
D: NA
CDR3: CASSPDSLNTEAFF
DNA: TGCGCCAGCAGCCCCGACAGCCTGAACACTGAAGCTTTCTTT

V: TRBV19
size: once
J: TRBJ2-1
D: TRBD2
CDR3: CASSSQRGPYNEQFF
DNA: TGTGCCAGTAGTTCTCAGCGGGGTCCCTACAATGAGCAGTTCTTC

V: TRBV9
size: NA
J: TRBJ1-2
D: TRBD1
CDR3: CASSVRTGGPYGYTF
DNA: TGTGCCAGCAGCGTTCGGACAGGGGGCCCCTATGGCTACACCTTC

V: TRBV4-1
size: NA
J: TRBJ1-4
D: TRBD1
CDR3: CASSFPGQGRANEKLFF
DNA: TGCGCCAGCAGCTTCCCGGGACAGGGGAGGGCTAATGAAAAACTGTTTTTT

V: TRBV28
size: NA
J: TRBJ2-7
D: NA
CDR3: CASSSRLRRSSYEQYF
DNA: TGTGCCAGCAGCTCCCGACTGCGCAGAAGCTCCTACGAGCAGTACTTC

V: TRBV7-2
size: NA
J: TRBJ2-7
D: TRBD1
CDR3: CASSRQGLPYEQYF
DNA: TGTGCCAGCAGCCGACAGGGGCTCCCCTACGAGCAGTACTTC

V: TRBV10-3
size: NA
J: TRBJ2-5
D: TRBD2
CDR3: CATRVGGDQETQYF
DNA: TGTGCCACCAGGGTGGGGGGGGACCAAGAGACCCAGTACTTC

V: TRBV10-3
size: NA
J: TRBJ2-7
D: NA
CDR3: CAISESSSGQYEQYF
DNA: TGTGCCATCAGTGAGTCGAGTTCAGGGCAATACGAGCAGTACTTC

V: TRBV15
size: NA
J: TRBJ2-7
D: TRBD2
CDR3: CATSRDRGLAWAFRSYEQYF
DNA: TGTGCCACCAGCAGAGATCGGGGACTAGCTTGGGCGTTTCGGTCCTACGAGCAGTACTTC

V: TRBV4-1
size: NA
J: TRBJ2-1
D: NA
CDR3: CASSLGLQTYNEQFF
DNA: TGCGCCAGCAGCCTAGGACTACAGACCTACAATGAGCAGTTCTTC

V: TRBV29-1
size: once
J: TRBJ1-2
D: NA
CDR3: CSVEGDNSDYGYTF
DNA: TGCAGCGTAGAGGGAGACAATTCGGACTATGGCTACACCTTC

V: TRBV29-1
size: NA
J: TRBJ1-5
D: TRBD1
CDR3: CSVLTGGFGQPQHF
DNA: TGCAGCGTGTTGACAGGGGGCTTCGGTCAGCCCCAGCATTTT

V: TRBV6-1
size: NA
J: TRBJ2-3
D: TRBD2
CDR3: CAGSKREADTQYF
DNA: TGTGCCGGATCTAAGCGGGAGGCAGATACGCAGTATTTT

V: TRBV18
size: NA
J: TRBJ2-5
D: TRBD2
CDR3: CASSPPGLAGGPWKTQYF
DNA: TGTGCCAGCTCACCACCAGGGCTAGCGGGAGGGCCTTGGAAGACCCAGTACTTC

V: TRBV15
size: NA
J: TRBJ2-3
D: TRBD2
CDR3: CATSRLAGASGDTQYF
DNA: TGTGCCACCAGCCGGCTAGCGGGAGCCAGTGGAGATACGCAGTATTTT

V: TRBV11-2
size: NA
J: TRBJ2-1
D: NA
CDR3: CASSSGGMTGDPQNEQFF
DNA: TGTGCCAGCAGCTCCGGGGGGATGACAGGGGACCCTCAGAATGAGCAGTTCTTC

V: TRBV5-1
size: few
J: TRBJ2-1
D: TRBD2
CDR3: CASSLALAGDNEQFF
DNA: TGCGCCAGCAGCTTGGCTCTAGCGGGGGACAATGAGCAGTTCTTC

V: TRBV7-2
size: once
J: TRBJ1-5
D: NA
CDR3: CASSLDRNSNQPQHF
DNA: TGTGCCAGCAGCTTAGACAGAAATAGCAATCAGCCCCAGCATTTT

V: TRBV5-1
size: NA
J: TRBJ2-5
D: TRBD2
CDR3: CASSFLGSGSRETQYF
DNA: TGCGCCAGCAGCTTCTTAGGGAGCGGGAGTCGGGAGACCCAGTACTTC

V: TRBV7-2
size: NA
J: TRBJ2-2
D: NA
CDR3: CASSPPRGMNTGELFF
DNA: TGTGCCAGCAGCCCCCCAAGGGGAATGAACACCGGGGAGCTGTTTTTT

V: TRBV10-3
size: once
J: TRBJ2-1
D: TRBD1
CDR3: CATEGQYSKIRYNEQFF
DNA: TGTGCCACCGAGGGACAGTACTCTAAAATTCGATACAATGAGCAGTTCTTC

V: TRBV28
size: NA
J: TRBJ1-3
D: NA
CDR3: CASTYHYGVFGNTIYF
DNA: TGTGCCAGCACATACCATTACGGGGTCTTTGGAAACACCATATATTTT

V: TRBV19
size: NA
J: TRBJ1-2
D: TRBD1
CDR3: CASRQGAIGYTF
DNA: TGTGCCAGTAGACAGGGGGCCATTGGCTACACCTTC

V: TRBV27
size: NA
J: TRBJ1-5
D: NA
CDR3: CASSPSFGERNQPQHF
DNA: TGTGCCAGCAGTCCCTCATTCGGAGAGCGCAATCAGCCCCAGCATTTT

V: TRBV10-3
size: NA
J: TRBJ2-7
D: NA
CDR3: CAISDRDISYEQYF
DNA: TGTGCCATCAGTGACCGGGACATCTCCTACGAGCAGTACTTC

V: TRBV19
size: once
J: TRBJ1-2
D: NA
CDR3: CASSSWGDYGYTF
DNA: TGTGCCAGTAGTTCCTGGGGGGACTATGGCTACACCTTC

V: TRBV6-5
size: once
J: TRBJ1-1
D: TRBD1
CDR3: CASRGTGLAFF
DNA: TGTGCCAGCAGAGGGACAGGTTTAGCTTTCTTT

V: TRBV30
size: NA
J: TRBJ1-1
D: NA
CDR3: CAWSGKQGDTEAFF
DNA: TGTGCCTGGAGTGGAAAGCAGGGTGACACTGAAGCTTTCTTT

V: TRBV7-2
size: NA
J: TRBJ2-7
D: NA
CDR3: CASSSTISSYEQYF
DNA: TGTGCCAGCAGCTCAACCATTAGCTCCTACGAGCAGTACTTC

V: TRBV4-3
size: NA
J: TRBJ2-7
D: NA
CDR3: CASSQTGSSYEQYF
DNA: TGCGCCAGCAGCCAAACCGGTTCCTCCTACGAGCAGTACTTC

V: TRBV7-9
size: few
J: TRBJ1-1
D: NA
CDR3: CASSLVVGAPEAFF
DNA: TGTGCCAGCAGCTTAGTAGTGGGGGCGCCTGAAGCTTTCTTT

V: TRBV9
size: NA
J: TRBJ2-2
D: TRBD2
CDR3: CASRKGLGQGGELFF
DNA: TGTGCCAGCAGGAAAGGACTAGGACAAGGCGGGGAGCTGTTTTTT

V: TRBV28
size: NA
J: TRBJ2-5
D: NA
CDR3: CASSPRRVSETQYF
DNA: TGTGCCAGCAGTCCCCGCAGGGTTTCGGAGACCCAGTACTTC

V: TRBV7-2
size: NA
J: TRBJ2-1
D: NA
CDR3: CASSLCARCAFNEQFF
DNA: TGTGCCAGCAGCTTATGCGCCAGGTGTGCCTTCAATGAGCAGTTCTTC

V: TRBV25-1
size: once
J: TRBJ2-2
D: NA
CDR3: CASSGRAAMNTGELFF
DNA: TGTGCCAGCAGTGGGAGGGCAGCCATGAACACCGGGGAGCTGTTTTTT

V: TRBV7-2
size: NA
J: TRBJ2-7
D: NA
CDR3: CASSLVARFNEQYF
DNA: TGTGCCAGCAGCTTAGTTGCCAGATTCAACGAGCAGTACTTC

V: TRBV5-6
size: NA
J: TRBJ2-1
D: TRBD1
CDR3: CASSPVGTGYNEQFF
DNA: TGTGCCAGCAGCCCTGTCGGGACAGGGTACAATGAGCAGTTCTTC

V: TRBV7-9
size: once
J: TRBJ2-5
D: NA
CDR3: CASSFLTGHSTQYF
DNA: TGTGCCAGCAGCTTCCTGACGGGTCATTCGACCCAGTACTTC

V: TRBV7-9
size: NA
J: TRBJ2-7
D: TRBD1
CDR3: CASSLRQGNNEQYF
DNA: TGTGCCAGCAGCCTTCGACAGGGTAACAACGAGCAGTACTTC

V: TRBV4-1
size: NA
J: TRBJ2-7
D: NA
CDR3: CASSQGPGQTYEQYF
DNA: TGCGCCAGCAGCCAAGGCCCGGGACAAACCTACGAGCAGTACTTC

V: TRBV5-5
size: NA
J: TRBJ1-5
D: NA
CDR3: CASSLAGQIAQPQHF
DNA: TGTGCCAGCAGCTTGGCAGGACAGATTGCCCAGCCCCAGCATTTT

V: TRBV30
size: NA
J: TRBJ2-3
D: NA
CDR3: CARSTRSGDTQYF
DNA: TGTGCCAGAAGTACTAGATCTGGGGATACGCAGTATTTT

V: TRBV28
size: NA
J: TRBJ1-3
D: NA
CDR3: CASLERGSGNTIYF
DNA: TGTGCCAGCCTGGAGCGGGGATCTGGAAACACCATATATTTT

V: TRBV28
size: NA
J: TRBJ2-7
D: NA
CDR3: CASSPRQGRGLYEQYF
DNA: TGTGCCAGCAGTCCGCGACAGGGCCGGGGGCTATACGAGCAGTACTTC

V: TRBV27
size: NA
J: TRBJ2-3
D: TRBD2
CDR3: CASIGLAGGLSTDTQYF
DNA: TGTGCCAGCATCGGACTAGCGGGGGGCCTCAGCACAGATACGCAGTATTTT

V: TRBV30
size: NA
J: TRBJ1-5
D: NA
CDR3: CAWGQFPGGSDQPQHF
DNA: TGTGCCTGGGGACAGTTCCCCGGGGGGAGCGATCAGCCCCAGCATTTT

V: TRBV10-3
size: NA
J: TRBJ1-1
D: NA
CDR3: CAISESFGTPEGAFF
DNA: TGTGCCATCAGTGAGTCGTTCGGGACACCCGAGGGAGCTTTCTTT

V: TRBV4-3
size: NA
J: TRBJ1-4
D: NA
CDR3: CASSQAFSSSNEKLFF
DNA: TGCGCCAGCAGCCAAGCTTTCAGTAGCTCTAATGAAAAACTGTTTTTT

V: TRBV18
size: few
J: TRBJ1-1
D: NA
CDR3: CASSPSGLYTEAFF
DNA: TGTGCCAGCTCACCGTCCGGGTTGTACACTGAAGCTTTCTTT